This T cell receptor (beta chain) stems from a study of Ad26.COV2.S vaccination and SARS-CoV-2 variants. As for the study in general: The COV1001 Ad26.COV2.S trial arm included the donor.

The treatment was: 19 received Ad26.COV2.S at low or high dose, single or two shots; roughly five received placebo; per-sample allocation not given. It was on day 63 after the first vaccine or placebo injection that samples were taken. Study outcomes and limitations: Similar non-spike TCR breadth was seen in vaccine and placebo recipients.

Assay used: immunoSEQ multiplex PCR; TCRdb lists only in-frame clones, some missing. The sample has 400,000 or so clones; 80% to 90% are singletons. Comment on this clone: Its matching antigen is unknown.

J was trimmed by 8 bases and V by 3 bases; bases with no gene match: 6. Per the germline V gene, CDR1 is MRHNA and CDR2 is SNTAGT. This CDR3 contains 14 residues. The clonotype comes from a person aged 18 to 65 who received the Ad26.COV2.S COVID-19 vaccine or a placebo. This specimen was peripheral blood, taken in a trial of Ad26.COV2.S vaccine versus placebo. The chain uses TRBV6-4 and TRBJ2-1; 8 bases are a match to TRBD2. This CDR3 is CASSDRGGFDEQFF. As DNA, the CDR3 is TGTGCCAGCAGTGATCGGGGGGGGTTCGATGAGCAGTTCTTC.